The 10 T cell receptor beta chains listed next were all sequenced from one sample in a study of T cells after yellow fever vaccination. Via MiXCR, TCRdb re-called the 5' RACE reads, giving one row per CDR3 protein. The table includes about 170,000 distinct CDR3 sequences, roughly 11% detected once. Here the sequenced sample was CD8+ T cells sorted from PBMCs, taken 15 days after the yellow fever booster vaccination. The receptors originated from a man between 18 and 35 years old who received the YFV17D yellow fever vaccine.

This clonotype came up many times. The DNA of the CDR3 is TGTGCCAGCCGCCGGGACAGGGGGTACGAGCAGTACTTC. Protein product: CASRRDRGYEQYF. V usage is TRBV21-1 and J usage is TRBJ2-7; the table assigns TRBD1, which was not confirmed against the DNA. TRBV21-1 counts as a pseudogene. The length of the CDR3 is 13 residues.

The chain couples TRBV4-3 to TRBJ2-1; 7 positions agree with TRBD2. The CDR3 length is 16 residues. Trimming took 1 base from V and 2 from J; bases not matched to a gene: 5. Germline CDR1 LGHNA, CDR2 YSLEER. CDR3 residues: CASSQGTAGAYNEQFF. In DNA form, the CDR3 reads TGCGCCAGCAGCCAAGGAACCGCGGGGGCCTACAATGAGCAGTTCTTC.

This clonotype showed up many times. The V call is TRBV6-2 or TRBV6-3, the J call TRBJ2-1; D not resolved. The CDR3 spans 15 residues. The V end was cut by 4 bases, the J end by 10 bases, with 20 bases between. Germline assignment: CDR1 MNHEY and CDR2 SVGEGT. The CDR3 protein is CASSSPTHPAYEQFF. CDR3 nucleotides: TGTGCCAGCAGTTCCCCTACCCACCCAGCGTACGAGCAGTTCTTC.

The chain couples TRBV27 to TRBJ2-1; perhaps TRBD2 as D (5 bases). With 5 bases removed from V and 6 bases from J, the gap between germline ends came to 14 bases. The CDR3 runs 14 residues. CDR1 MNHEY and CDR2 SMNVEV come from the germline V gene (reference sequence). The CDR3 DNA is TGTGCCAGCAGTCATCTATCCGCGGGCAATGAGCAGTTCTTC. This codes for CASSHLSAGNEQFF.

This clonotype was counted ten times or more. V usage is TRBV7-9 and J usage is TRBJ2-7; unclear D gene. V was trimmed by 5 bases and J by 6 bases, leaving 32 bases between them. Germline loops: CDR1 SEHNR, CDR2 FQNEAQ (reference sequence). This CDR3 region has 19 residues. CDR3 nucleotide sequence: TGTGCCAGCAGCCCTTCGGTGGCATCGACCTTTTATTATCGTGGCGAGCAGTACTTC. Protein: CASSPSVASTFYYRGEQYF.

The CDR3 here is CASSSSQTGHEQFF. The CDR3, as DNA: TGTGCCAGCAGTTCCTCTCAGACAGGCCATGAGCAGTTCTTC. V gene TRBV27 combines with J gene TRBJ2-1, with D possibly TRBD1 on 6 matching bases. Germline V lookup: CDR1 MNHEY, CDR2 SMNVEV (reference sequence). This CDR3 comprises 14 residues. The germline V and J ends were trimmed by 4 bases and 8 bases, with 15 bases remaining between them.

This clonotype was seen ten or more times. The CDR3 sequence: CASSPLAGDGYTF. The CDR3 nucleotides read TGTGCCAGCTCACCCCTGGCAGGCGATGGCTACACCTTC. The chain links TRBV18 to TRBJ1-2; no reliable D call. This CDR3 is built from 13 residues. The V and J ends lost 3 bases and 6 bases respectively, with 11 bases between them. The germline gives CDR1 KGHSH, CDR2 LQKENI.

This clonotype came up a few times. The CDR3 nucleotides are TGTGCCAGCACCTTGACAGGGGGCCTCAATCAGCCCCAGCATTTT. It yields the protein CASTLTGGLNQPQHF. V usage is TRBV28 and J usage is TRBJ1-5, with TRBD1 identical over 10 bases. Germline loops: CDR1 MDHEN, CDR2 SYDVKM. The CDR3 totals 15 residues. V lost 7 bases to trimming and J lost 3 bases; unmatched junction nucleotides: 6.

The J gene is TRBJ2-1, the V gene TRBV12-3 or TRBV12-4, with TRBD1 as a possible D gene (5 bases). The CDR3 covers 14 residues. Trimming cost V 5 bases and J 3 bases, with 11 bases left between them. The CDR3 sequence: CASSPRGYYNEQFF. The CDR3 DNA sequence: TGTGCCAGCAGTCCTAGGGGCTACTACAATGAGCAGTTCTTC.

On this clonotype itself: A much larger clone differs by one base, so this may be a read error. The rearrangement joins TRBV6-4 to TRBJ2-1, with 8 bases matching TRBD2. Trimming at V came to 5 bases and at J to 9 bases, leaving 12 bases not matched to a gene. The CDR3 runs 15 residues. Germline V gene data show CDR1 as MRHNA and CDR2 as SNTAGT. This CDR3 reads CASSPFGGANTEQFF. DNA for the CDR3: TGTGCCAGCAGTCCCTTCGGGGGGGCTAACACTGAGCAGTTCTTC.